This entry describes one TCR beta chain. Germline CDR1 and CDR2: LGHDT and YNNKEL (reference sequence). Trimming at V came to 6 bases and at J to 2 bases, leaving 3 bases not matched to a gene. The CDR3 length is 13 residues. The data derive from a study of blood T cell repertoires in COVID-19. Sequenced by immunoSEQ multiplex PCR; TCRdb stores in-frame clones only, minus some. The sample has about 220,000 clones, 80% to 85% seen once. This TCR was sampled from an older woman with COVID-19, enrolled during active disease. The chain couples TRBV3-1 (or the pseudogene TRBV3-2) to TRBJ2-5; TRBD2 aligns across 7 bases. Material: peripheral blood. CDR3 in DNA: TGTGCCAGCAGGTACGGGGGGCAAGAGACCCAGTACTTC. The encoded protein is CASRYGGQETQYF.